This T cell receptor beta chain derives from a study of blood T cell repertoires in COVID-19. Overall study: Samples representing acute and convalescent COVID-19 were sourced from the United States, Italy and Spain. PBMCs, B-cell-depleted T cells, or T cells were the source of the cDNA or gDNA that made up the material.

V lost 9 bases to trimming and J lost 6 bases; unmatched junction nucleotides: 11. CDR1 MNHEY and CDR2 SVGAGI come from the germline V gene. This CDR3 has 15 residues. Seattle's cohort entered during active infection and was followed longitudinally. Study processing details: Reference gene primer amplification gave nucleated cell count estimates. The method was immunoSEQ multiplex PCR; TCRdb's version includes in-frame clones alone and lacks a portion of them. The DNA was the basis for D and trimming; V, J and clone size are from that table. In the table there are some 180,000 clones, 88% of which are singletons.

The chain joins TRBV6-5 to TRBJ2-1; TRBD1 aligns across 10 bases. The TCR originated in a man aged 50-60 years with COVID-19, enrolled during active disease. The sequenced material came from peripheral blood. The CDR3: CASSPGQGFANEQFF. For the CDR3, the DNA is TGTGCCAGTAGCCCGGGACAGGGGTTTGCCAATGAGCAGTTCTTC.